Listed below are T cell receptor beta chains from one sample, sequenced in a study of T cell responses to AZD1222 COVID-19 vaccine. Profiling relied on immunoSEQ multiplex PCR, and the TCRdb table lists in-frame clones only, not all of them. The table shows under 200,000 clones, with roughly 90% occurring only once. The input for sequencing was peripheral blood, taken on day 0 of AZD1222 vaccination. The receptor source for this set is an adult in good health. Both conserved end residues are part of each CDR3. The D gene is left open where the match is weak. Only some rows state a clone size, as once, few, many or a class for expanded clones.

TRBJ1-1,TRBV5-5,once,TRBD1,TGTGCCAGCAGCCCGGACAGGGGGCGAACTGAAGCTTTCTTT,CASSPDRGRTEAFF
TRBJ1-1,TRBV28,.,TRBD1,TGTGCCAGCAGTTGGGACAGGGAAGCTTTCTTT,CASSWDREAFF
TRBJ1-1,TRBV5-1,.,.,TGCGCCAGCAGCTTGGCGGAGAACACTGAAGCTTTCTTT,CASSLAENTEAFF
TRBJ2-5,TRBV6-5,.,.,TGTGCCAGCAGTAACCCCCGGGGGGCGGAGACCCAGTACTTC,CASSNPRGAETQYF
TRBJ2-4,TRBV4-3,.,TRBD1,TGCGCCAGCAGCCAAGATCCCGGACAGGGGAGGGTCATTCAGTACTTC,CASSQDPGQGRVIQYF
TRBJ2-7,TRBV11-2,.,.,TGTGCCAGCAGCTTACTTCGGGGATCCTACGAGCAGTACTTC,CASSLLRGSYEQYF
TRBJ2-7,TRBV15,.,TRBD1,TGTGCCACCAGCAGAGATCGGACAGGGTGGACCTACGAGCAGTACTTC,CATSRDRTGWTYEQYF
TRBJ1-1,TRBV7-8,.,.,TGTGCCAGCAGCCTACCCCAAGATTCTGAAGCTTTCTTT,CASSLPQDSEAFF
TRBJ1-1,TRBV30,.,.,TGTGCCTGGAATAGAGCGGAGAACACTGAAGCTTTCTTT,CAWNRAENTEAFF
TRBJ1-6,TRBV30,.,TRBD1,TGTGCCTGGAGTAGGGACAGCAATAATTCACCCCTCCACTTT,CAWSRDSNNSPLHF
TRBJ2-7,TRBV5-1,.,.,TGCGCCAGCAGCTTGGACGCCTACGAGCAGTACTTT,CASSLDAYEQYF
TRBJ2-1,TRBV7-2,few,TRBD2,TGTGCCAGCAGCACCTTTAAAGGTAGCGGGGTCCCATACAATGAGCAGTTCTTC,CASSTFKGSGVPYNEQFF
TRBJ1-4,TRBV5-8,once,TRBD1,TGTGCCAGCAGCCCAACAGGGGGCGCTGAGGGTGAAAAACTGTTTTTT,CASSPTGGAEGEKLFF
TRBJ2-5,TRBV9,.,TRBD1,TGTGCCAGCAGCACCCGGACAGGGGAGGCAGAGACCCAGTACTTC,CASSTRTGEAETQYF
TRBJ1-2,TRBV28,.,.,TGTGCCAGCAGTACTTCCGGGACGGTTGGCTACACCTTC,CASSTSGTVGYTF
TRBJ2-5,TRBV7-2,.,.,TGTGCCAGCAGCCCGAGACGGCGGGAGACCCAGTACTTC,CASSPRRRETQYF
TRBJ1-2,TRBV2,.,TRBD1,TGTGCCAGCAGTGAAGTAAGGGGACAGACCTCTGGCTACACCTTC,CASSEVRGQTSGYTF
TRBJ1-6,TRBV5-1,few,.,TGCGCCAGCAGTTTTGGACTATCTGACAGTTCACCCCTCCACTTT,CASSFGLSDSSPLHF
TRBJ1-2,TRBV2,.,.,TGTGCCAGCCGAGGAGGGTCTAACTATGGCTACACCTTC,CASRGGSNYGYTF
TRBJ1-5,TRBV28,.,.,TGTGCCAGCACCATCCAGGGGAATCAGCCCCAGCATTTT,CASTIQGNQPQHF
TRBJ1-1,TRBV4-3,.,.,TGCGCCAGCAGCCAAGCCATTTACCGCGGGACGGACGTGAACACTGAAGCTTTCTTT,CASSQAIYRGTDVNTEAFF
TRBJ2-7,TRBV19,.,.,TGTGCCAGTAGTAAGGATACAGCCTTGAGCTCCTACGAGCAGTACTTC,CASSKDTALSSYEQYF
TRBJ1-2,TRBV11-2,once,.,TGTGCCAGCAGCACCTGGCGGGGTTCAAACTATGGCTACACCTTC,CASSTWRGSNYGYTF
TRBJ1-3,TRBV19,.,.,TGTGCCAGTAGGGGTCACACGGACTCTGGAAACACCATATATTTT,CASRGHTDSGNTIYF
TRBJ1-5,TRBV7-3,.,TRBD1,TGTGCCAGCAGCCCTCGGGACAGGGGGACGCAGCCCCAGCATTTT,CASSPRDRGTQPQHF
TRBJ1-6,TRBV5-6,.,.,TGTGCCAGCAGCTTGGGGACAGCCGGCTATAATTCACCCCTCCACTTT,CASSLGTAGYNSPLHF
TRBJ1-2,TRBV7-2,once,.,TGTGCCAGCAGCTTAGGAGACAGTCTCGGCTACACCTTC,CASSLGDSLGYTF
TRBJ2-3,TRBV19,.,.,TGTGCCAGTAGTATCCGGCGCGGACAGATTCTCACAGATACGCAGTATTTT,CASSIRRGQILTDTQYF
TRBJ1-4,TRBV3-1/TRBV3-2,.,.,TGTGCCAGCAGCCAAGATGGAACAGGGAACGAAAAACTGTTTTTT,CASSQDGTGNEKLFF
TRBJ1-4,TRBV7-2,.,.,TGTGCCAGCAGTTCGCCACTCCGGCCGGGGGAAAAACTGTTTTTT,CASSSPLRPGEKLFF
TRBJ2-1,TRBV6-5,.,.,TGTGCCAGCAGCAAGGGGACTTCCTCCTACAATGAGCAGTTCTTC,CASSKGTSSYNEQFF
TRBJ1-2,TRBV19,.,TRBD1,TGTGCCAGTAGTATTGGGTCTACCGGGACAGTGAGGGCTGCGTATGGCTACACCTTC,CASSIGSTGTVRAAYGYTF
TRBJ1-2,TRBV6-4,.,TRBD1,TGTGCCAGCAGTGCGTCCGGGACAGACTATGGCTACACCTTC,CASSASGTDYGYTF
TRBJ2-1,TRBV11-3,.,TRBD1,TGTGCCAGCAGCTTAGGAGGGGACAGCAATGAGCAGTTCTTC,CASSLGGDSNEQFF
TRBJ2-7,TRBV6-1,.,TRBD2,TGTGCCAGCAGTGAACTAGCGGGGGGTTACGAGCAGTACTTC,CASSELAGGYEQYF
TRBJ2-2,TRBV28,once,TRBD1,TGTGCCAGCAGAAGAGAGACAGGGGGCTATTCCGGGGAGCTGTTTTTT,CASRRETGGYSGELFF
TRBJ2-6,TRBV5-8,.,TRBD1,TGTGCCAGCCCAACCGACAGGGGGATCTCTGGGGCCAACGTCCTGACTTTC,CASPTDRGISGANVLTF
TRBJ1-2,TRBV6-2/TRBV6-3,.,.,TGTGCCAGCAGTCCAGGGGCCTATGGCTACACCTTC,CASSPGAYGYTF
TRBJ2-2,TRBV7-2,.,TRBD1,TGTGCCAGAACCGGGACAGGGAACACCGGGGAGCTGTTTTTT,CARTGTGNTGELFF
TRBJ2-7,TRBV6-2/TRBV6-3,.,.,TGTGCCAGCAGTTACCCGAGGGGGGTCCCTTCCTACGAGCAGTACTTC,CASSYPRGVPSYEQYF
TRBJ1-6,TRBV7-9,once,.,TGTGCCAGCAGCTTCGACAGGATCGGTTCACCCCTCCACTTT,CASSFDRIGSPLHF
TRBJ2-1,TRBV9,.,TRBD2,TGTGCCAGCAGCGCCGGGACTAGCGGAGTGAATGAGCAGTTCTTC,CASSAGTSGVNEQFF
TRBJ1-4,TRBV28,.,.,TGTGCCAGCAGTTTCAGGACAAAAAAACTGTTTTTT,CASSFRTKKLFF
TRBJ1-3,TRBV28,.,.,TGTGCCAGCAGTTTATGGGGAAACACCATATATTTT,CASSLWGNTIYF
TRBJ2-1,TRBV11-3,once,TRBD2,TGTGCCAGCAGCTTAGGGCTAGCGGGGTACAATGAGCAGTTCTTC,CASSLGLAGYNEQFF
TRBJ1-5,TRBV7-8,.,.,TGTGCCAGCAGCGCAGTCGATGGTAAAACCCAGCATTTT,CASSAVDGKTQHF
TRBJ1-3,TRBV2,once,.,TGTGCCAGCAGTGAGCAGGGACTTTTCACGAAGGACACCATATATTTT,CASSEQGLFTKDTIYF
TRBJ1-6,TRBV28,.,TRBD1,TGTGCCAGCAGTGCCGGGACAGGGAATTCACCCCTCCACTTT,CASSAGTGNSPLHF
TRBJ1-5,TRBV9,.,.,TGTGCCAGCGCGCCGCAGGGGTCCAATCAGCCCCAGCATTTT,CASAPQGSNQPQHF
TRBJ2-2,TRBV4-3,.,TRBD2,TGCGCCAGCAGCCAGCCTCTGGGACTAGCGGGAGGGGGCACCGGGGAGCTGTTTTTT,CASSQPLGLAGGGTGELFF
TRBJ2-6,TRBV7-9,.,.,TGTGCCAGCAGCTTAGGTTCAGGGGACTCCGGGGCCAACGTCCTGACTTTC,CASSLGSGDSGANVLTF
TRBJ2-7,TRBV5-1,few,.,TGCGCCAGCAGCTTGGTTCCGGAGAGCTACGAGCAGTACTTC,CASSLVPESYEQYF
TRBJ2-3,TRBV10-3,.,TRBD1,TGTGCCATCAGTGCCGGGACAGGGGAGGCAGATACGCAGTATTTT,CAISAGTGEADTQYF
TRBJ2-3,TRBV30,.,.,TGTGCCTGGAGACCCCAAGCAGCAGATACGCAGTATTTT,CAWRPQAADTQYF
TRBJ2-7,TRBV2,.,.,TGTGCCAGCAGCCGGGACCGGAGCTCCTACGAGCAGTACTTC,CASSRDRSSYEQYF
TRBJ1-4,TRBV5-1,.,TRBD1,TGCGCCAGCAGCTTGGCCGGGACAGCAGAAAAACTGTTTTTT,CASSLAGTAEKLFF
TRBJ1-4,TRBV6-5,.,.,TGTGCCAGCAGTTACTCGTTGGGGGCCAGTGAAAAACTGTTTTTT,CASSYSLGASEKLFF
TRBJ2-4,TRBV3-1/TRBV3-2,.,.,TGTGCCAGCAGCCCCCGGGCGGGGCTAGCCAAAAACATTCAGTACTTC,CASSPRAGLAKNIQYF
TRBJ1-3,TRBV2,.,TRBD1,TGTGCCAGCAGGGGGACAGGGGAGACAAACACCATATATTTT,CASRGTGETNTIYF
TRBJ2-7,TRBV30,once,.,TGTGCCTGGAGTCCCCAACCCTACGAGCAGTACTTC,CAWSPQPYEQYF